The 29 T cell receptor beta chains given below trace back to one sample, sequenced in a study of T cell clonality in common variable immunodeficiency. Findings and limits, study-wide: Common variable immunodeficiency TCR beta sequences reportedly had fewer deletions and N-nucleotide insertions.

No antigen has been identified for these receptors. Here immunoSEQ multiplex PCR was the method, and the copy in TCRdb shows in-frame clones only, minus some. Sampling found about 19,000 clones, none seen once. Material for sequencing was peripheral blood mononuclear cells. The origin of the receptors is a human donor with common variable immunodeficiency.

This clone was recorded at least ten times. The CDR3 extends 3 residues past the end of the read, so its final part is completed from the germline J gene. The gene calls are TRBV4-1 and TRBJ1-4; D is possibly TRBD1 (6 bases). With 0 bases removed from V and 10 bases from J, the gap between germline ends came to 15 bases. This CDR3 contains 15 residues. Germline V gene lookup returns CDR1 MGHRA and CDR2 YSYEKL. CDR3 region: CASSQDSGQGLKLFF. The covered CDR3 bases are TGCGCCAGCAGCCAAGATTCTGGCCAGGGGCTAAAA.

Points on this clone: The sequence runs out 3 residues before the end of the CDR3; the remainder is reconstructed from the germline J gene. The rearrangement uses TRBV19 and TRBJ2-7; TRBD2 aligns across 15 bases. Germline V gene lookup returns CDR1 LNHDA and CDR2 SQIVND (reference sequence). This CDR3 is built from 20 residues. The junction had 16 bases not matched to a gene; V was cut back by 5 bases and J by 2 bases. The sequenced part of the CDR3 DNA is TGTGCCAGTAGTCTCCGCCGGGGGACTAGCGGGAGGAAACGTCCCTACGAG. This codes for CASSLRRGTSGRKRPYE. The whole CDR3 sequence reads CASSLRRGTSGRKRPYEQYF.

This clone has ten or more counts. The missing CDR3 end, 3 residues past where the read stops, is filled in from the germline J gene. The chain recombines TRBV28 with TRBJ2-7, with 7 bases identical to TRBD1. The CDR3 spans 13 residues. Germline V CDR1 and CDR2: MDHEN, SYDVKM. Trimming took 3 bases from V and 3 from J; bases not matched to a gene: 2. The CDR3 region is CASSFNRGYEQYF. The DNA read from the CDR3 is TGTGCCAGCAGTTTTAACAGGGGCTACGAG.

At least ten counts were recorded for this clone. The read gets to within 3 residues of the CDR3 end, and the germline J gene fills in the rest. This sequence joins TRBV9 and TRBJ2-7, with 10 bases lining up with TRBD2. V dropped 0 bases and J dropped 4; count of bases not matched to a gene: 4. CDR1 and CDR2 (germline): SGDLS, YYNGEE. The CDR3 loop spans 15 amino acids. The CDR3 bases that were read are TGTGCCAGCAGCGTAGCGGCTAGCGGGAGTTACGAG. Amino acids: CASSVAASGSYE. The whole CDR3 protein reads CASSVAASGSYEQYF.

This clone was counted at least ten times. The read comes to an end 3 residues before the CDR3 does, leaving the germline J gene to fill in the end. The chain combines TRBV19 with TRBJ2-2; TRBD2 matches at 7 bases. The CDR3 covers 18 residues. Germline V gene data show CDR1 as LNHDA and CDR2 as SQIVND (reference sequence). Trimming took 6 bases from V and 8 from J; bases not matched to a gene: 21. CDR3 DNA (partial): TGTGCCAGTAGGACCTTAGGGGCGGGGGAGAGGAGCTCGGGGGAG. Translating it yields CASRTLGAGERSSGE. The complete CDR3 reads CASRTLGAGERSSGELFF.

This clone was recorded at least ten times. The CDR3 end falls 3 residues outside the read, so it is completed with the germline J gene. The V and J genes are TRBV11-2 and TRBJ1-5, with a tentative D call TRBD1 (5 bases). Germline-derived CDR1 and CDR2 are SGHAT and FQNNGV. CDR3 length: 13 residues. V lost 5 bases to trimming and J lost 3 bases, with 8 bases between them. The sequenced CDR3 bases are TGTGCCAGCAGCAGGGGTTTCAATCAGCCC. Translation gives CASSRGFNQP. The whole CDR3 is CASSRGFNQPQHF.

Turning to this clone: The read comes to an end 3 residues before the CDR3 does, leaving the germline J gene to fill in the end. This chain uses TRBV29-1 with TRBJ2-1; D is ambiguous. This CDR3 is 16 amino acids long. Trimming cost V 1 base and J 4 bases, with 17 bases left between them. Germline CDR1 and CDR2: SQVTM and ANQGSEA. The part of the CDR3 DNA that was read is TGCAGCGTTGAAGGGCTTGGCCCGTTCAGTTACAATGAG. Protein product: CSVEGLGPFSYNE. In full, the CDR3 is CSVEGLGPFSYNEQFF.

This clone appeared many times. The CDR3 is cut off 3 residues early in the read; its end comes from the germline J gene. The chain is built from TRBV20-1 and TRBJ2-3; D possibly corresponds to TRBD2 (6 bases). Germline-derived CDR1 and CDR2 are DFQATT and SNEGSKA (reference sequence). The CDR3 spans 12 residues. V was cut by 4 bases and J by 6 bases, with 11 bases left in between. The sequenced CDR3 bases are TGCAGTGCTAAGCGACTAGGGGATACG. It translates to CSAKRLGDT. The full-length CDR3 reads as CSAKRLGDTQYF.

This clone has ten or more counts. Read coverage stops 3 residues before the CDR3 terminus; the germline J gene supplies the remainder. The chain joins TRBV19 to TRBJ2-6, with a possible D match to TRBD1 (6 bases). This CDR3 is 15 amino acids long. Trimming shortened V by 3 bases and J by 4 bases, and 10 bases separated the two germline ends. Germline assignment: CDR1 LNHDA and CDR2 SQIVND (reference sequence). Here the CDR3 reads CASSIEGHGANVLTF. The covered CDR3 bases are TGTGCCAGTAGTATCGAGGGACACGGGGCCAACGTC.

This clone was recorded a few times. Incomplete CDR3 DNA: TGCGCCAGCAGCTTGATGGAGGGGAATAGAGCGGGCCTACCCTACAATGAG. Amino acids: CASSLMEGNRAGLPYNE. The full CDR3 protein is CASSLMEGNRAGLPYNEQFF. The rearrangement joins TRBV5-1 to TRBJ2-1; D perhaps matches TRBD2 (6 bases). The read terminates 3 residues before the CDR3 end, so the remaining end is supplied by the germline J gene. In germline, CDR1 is SGHRS, CDR2 YFSETQ. Trimming stripped 1 base from V and 2 bases from J, with 25 bases between. The CDR3 has 20 amino acids.

This clone was picked up many times. The read ends 3 residues early relative to the CDR3; the germline J gene fills the gap. This rearrangement joins TRBV19 to TRBJ2-7; 9 nucleotides match TRBD1. The V gene's germline CDR1 is LNHDA and CDR2 SQIVND (reference sequence). This CDR3 spans 16 amino acids. Unmatched junction bases numbered 9, after V lost 6 bases and J lost 0 bases. The CDR3 bases that were read are TGTGCCAGTAGGGAGACCGGGACAGGGATCTCCTACGAG. It yields the protein CASRETGTGISYE. The full CDR3 sequence reads CASRETGTGISYEQYF.

On this clone: The read ends 3 residues shy of where the CDR3 ends; the end is completed using the germline J gene. V and J are TRBV29-1 and TRBJ1-5; 8 bases match TRBD1. The CDR3 extends over 15 amino acids. Germline assignment: CDR1 SQVTM and CDR2 ANQGSEA. Trimming removed 6 bases from V and 4 bases from J; junction bases left unmatched: 11. CDR3 protein: CSVRGGQGENQPQHF. The CDR3 DNA, read in part, is TGCAGCGTCCGAGGTGGACAGGGCGAAAATCAGCCC.

This clone was seen ten or more times. The sequence runs out 3 residues before the end of the CDR3; the remainder is reconstructed from the germline J gene. This sequence joins TRBV2 and TRBJ2-3, with 8 bases fitting TRBD2. Germline CDR1 is SNHLY and CDR2 is FYNNEI. The CDR3 covers 17 residues. V trimming: 8 bases; J trimming: 0 bases; junction bases outside the gene matches: 13. The CDR3 loop reads CASFHPAGGSSTDTQYF. The sequenced CDR3 bases are TGTGCCAGCTTTCACCCTGCGGGAGGCTCTAGCACAGATACG.

By share of the sample, this clone is medium-sized. Read data end 3 residues before the CDR3 end; the end is taken from the germline J gene. The V call is TRBV5-1, the J call TRBJ2-5, with D perhaps TRBD2 (5 bases). Trimming took 0 bases from V and 1 from J, leaving 7 bases between them. The CDR3 sequence is 14 residues long. Germline V CDR1 and CDR2: SGHRS, YFSETQ. Incomplete CDR3 DNA: TGCGCCAGCAGCTTGGCGAGCGGCCAAGAGACC. Its translation: CASSLASGQET. The entire CDR3 is CASSLASGQETQYF.

This clone was detected only a few times. The read ends 3 residues early relative to the CDR3; the germline J gene fills the gap. The V call is TRBV6-2 or TRBV6-3, the J call TRBJ2-3; 9 bases match TRBD2. The CDR3 is 17 amino acids. V gave up 2 bases and J gave up 4 bases; unmatched junction bases: 10. Germline V gene data show CDR1 as MNHEY and CDR2 as SVGEGT. The CDR3 spells CASSYAWLREGPDTQYF. CDR3 DNA, as far as it was read: TGTGCCAGCAGTTACGCGTGGTTGCGGGAGGGCCCAGATACG.

This clone came up many times. The read terminates 3 residues ahead of where the CDR3 ends, so the germline J gene completes it. The V and J genes are TRBV7-6 and TRBJ2-3; TRBD2 matches 9 bases. Trimming removed 1 base from V and 3 bases from J; junction bases left unmatched: 5. This CDR3 region has 16 residues. From germline, CDR1 is SGHVS and CDR2 FNYEAQ. CDR3 DNA (partial): TGTGCCAGCAGCTTAGGGGCGGGAGGGCCGACAGATACG. Amino acid sequence: CASSLGAGGPTDT. The entire CDR3 reads CASSLGAGGPTDTQYF.

The table lists this clone with many counts. The read stops 3 residues short of the end of the CDR3; the missing end is completed from the germline J gene. This rearrangement joins TRBV18 to TRBJ2-5; 7 positions agree with TRBD1. The germline CDR1 and CDR2 sequences are KGHSH and LQKENI. The CDR3 has 15 amino acids. V was clipped by 0 bases and J by 3 bases; unmatched bases: 4. CDR3 protein: CASSPPGGEEETQYF. The sequenced part of the CDR3 DNA is TGTGCCAGCTCACCACCAGGGGGCGAGGAAGAGACC.

This clone has at least ten counts. The observed sequence ends 3 residues before the CDR3 terminus, with the missing tail filled in from the germline J gene. The V call is TRBV20-1, the J call TRBJ2-1; possible D gene TRBD1, 6 bases. This CDR3 region has 13 residues. V gave up 5 bases and J gave up 9 bases, with 17 bases separating them. Germline V gene data show CDR1 as DFQATT and CDR2 as SNEGSKA (reference sequence). CDR3 DNA, as far as it was read: TGCAGTGCTCATGAAGGACAGTCGGGTGAG. This sequence encodes CSAHEGQSGE. The whole CDR3 protein reads CSAHEGQSGEQFF.

This clone has a count of ten or more. The observed sequence ends 3 residues before the CDR3 terminus, with the missing tail filled in from the germline J gene. The chain combines TRBV6-2 or TRBV6-3 with TRBJ2-1; 11 bases align to TRBD2. V was pared by 5 bases and J by 6 bases, with 3 bases of the junction left unmatched. The germline V gene has CDR1 MNHEY and CDR2 SVGEGT. CDR3 length equals 14 residues. The CDR3 bases that were read are TGTGCCAGCAGTCCTCTAGCGGGAGGCAATGAG. Its protein product is CASSPLAGGNE. Given in full, the CDR3 is CASSPLAGGNEQFF.

Concerning this clone: The read stops 3 residues short of the end of the CDR3; the missing end is completed from the germline J gene. The chain carries TRBV13 and TRBJ2-7; 13 bases align to TRBD2. Germline V gene data show CDR1 as PRHDT and CDR2 as FYEKMQ (reference sequence). The CDR3 is made up of 16 amino acids. The ends lost 5 bases at V and 5 bases at J; junction bases unmatched: 9. This CDR3 reads CASSPGLAGLADEQYF. The part of the CDR3 DNA that was read is TGTGCCAGCAGCCCGGGACTAGCGGGATTAGCGGACGAG.

In its sample, this clone was seen many times. Coverage ceases 3 residues before the CDR3 finishes, and the germline J gene fills in the end. The chain has TRBV28 and TRBJ1-5, with D possibly TRBD1 on 5 matching bases. This CDR3 contains 14 residues. The germline CDR1 and CDR2 sequences are MDHEN and SYDVKM. With 6 bases removed from V and 3 bases from J, the gap between germline ends came to 12 bases. The CDR3 reads CASSHRRINQPQHF. Incomplete CDR3 DNA: TGTGCCAGCAGCCACAGGCGGATCAATCAGCCC.

This clone was picked up many times. Read data end 3 residues before the CDR3 end; the end is taken from the germline J gene. The chain carries TRBV20-1 and TRBJ1-4, with D tentatively TRBD1 (6 bases). This CDR3 has 14 residues. V lost 4 bases to trimming and J lost 8 bases, with 17 bases between them. From germline, CDR1 is DFQATT and CDR2 SNEGSKA (reference sequence). CDR3 amino acids: CSAILDRNREKLFF. The covered CDR3 bases are TGCAGTGCTATCTTAGACAGGAATAGGGAAAAA.

The sample holds many counts of this clone. The read falls 3 residues short of the CDR3 end, and the missing part is taken from the germline J gene. This chain uses TRBV28 with TRBJ2-3; D is unresolved. The CDR3 covers 12 residues. Germline assignment: CDR1 MDHEN and CDR2 SYDVKM. V dropped 6 bases and J dropped 6 bases, with 10 bases sitting between them. The DNA read from the CDR3 is TGTGCCAGCAGGAACAATGTGGATACG. Translation gives CASRNNVDT. The whole CDR3 is CASRNNVDTQYF. The variable domain in full, completed from reference TRBV28 and TRBJ2-3, reads DVKVTQSSRYLVKRTGEKVFLECVQDMDHENMFWYRQDPGLGLRLIYFSYDVKMKEKGDIPEGYSVSREKKERFSLILESASTNQTSMYLCASRNNVDTQYFGPGTRLTVL.

There are many counts of this clone. Coverage ceases 3 residues before the CDR3 finishes, and the germline J gene fills in the end. The J gene is TRBJ2-1, the V gene TRBV7-6; D uncertain. The CDR3 loop spans 14 amino acids. The V gene lost 8 bases and the J gene lost 1 base, with 12 bases spanning the gap. Germline V lookup: CDR1 SGHVS, CDR2 FNYEAQ. The DNA read from the CDR3 is TGTGCCAGCGGATGGCAGGAATCCTACAATGAG. This sequence encodes CASGWQESYNE. The whole CDR3 protein reads CASGWQESYNEQFF.

This clone was detected ten times or more. The DNA ends 3 residues before the CDR3 does, and the rest of the CDR3 is filled in from the germline J gene. The chain is built from TRBV9 and TRBJ2-7; tentatively, D is TRBD2 (5 bases). Looked up from germline, CDR1 is SGDLS and CDR2 is YYNGEE. The CDR3 contains 14 residues. Between the trimmed V and J ends, which lost 2 bases and 3 bases, there was a span of 12 bases. The sequenced CDR3 bases are TGTGCCAGCAGCGTTAGCGACGGAAGCTACGAG. Encoded protein: CASSVSDGSYE. The CDR3, in full, reads CASSVSDGSYEQYF.

This clone was seen many times. The observed sequence ends 3 residues before the CDR3 terminus, with the missing tail filled in from the germline J gene. The chain couples TRBV19 to TRBJ2-6, with D perhaps TRBD2 (5 bases). V dropped 8 bases and J dropped 4 bases, with 12 bases sitting between them. The CDR3 sequence is 14 residues long. Germline V gene sequence: CDR1 LNHDA, CDR2 SQIVND (reference sequence). The CDR3 sequence is CASGLGTGANVLTF. Partial CDR3 DNA: TGTGCCAGTGGACTGGGCACCGGGGCCAACGTC.

Within the sample, this clone is medium-sized. The CDR3 end is not reached by the read, which stops 3 residues before it; the germline J gene fills it in. J is TRBJ2-1 and V is TRBV29-1, with TRBD2 matching 9 bases. From germline, CDR1 is SQVTM and CDR2 ANQGSEA. The CDR3 is made up of 16 amino acids. V shed 4 bases, J shed 5 bases, and the junction held 12 bases outside the gene matches. CDR3 DNA (partial): TGCAGCGTTGCCCTCGGGGGCCTAGCGGGAAACAATGAG. Translating gives CSVALGGLAGNNE. The CDR3 reads in full as CSVALGGLAGNNEQFF.

This clone was detected many times. With the read ending 3 residues before the CDR3 end, the germline J gene is used to fill in that end. The chain links TRBV5-6 to TRBJ2-5, with D perhaps matching TRBD2 (6 bases). From germline, CDR1 is SGHDT and CDR2 YYEEEE. The CDR3 length is 14 residues. With 2 bases removed from V and 3 bases from J, the gap between germline ends came to 11 bases. The DNA read from the CDR3 is TGTGCCAGCAGCTTTCGGAGGAGGGAAGAGACC. This translates into CASSFRRREET. The entire CDR3 sequence reads CASSFRRREETQYF.

This clone occurred many times. Read coverage stops 3 residues before the CDR3 terminus; the germline J gene supplies the remainder. The V gene is TRBV7-2, the J gene TRBJ1-6; 7 nucleotides match TRBD1. Germline values: CDR1 SGHTA, CDR2 FQGNSA. The CDR3 contains 15 residues. The V and J ends lost 2 bases and 9 bases, in that order; junction bases with no gene match: 7. This CDR3 is CASSLLRGQGSPLHF. Incomplete CDR3 DNA: TGTGCCAGCAGCTTATTGAGGGGGCAGGGTTCACCC.